What follows are 27 T cell receptor beta chains derived from one specimen sequenced in a study of PD-1 blockade in classical Hodgkin lymphoma. Profiled with immunoSEQ multiplex PCR; TCRdb holds only in-frame clones, not every one. Of approximately 84,000 clones listed, 75% to 85% are singletons. Described time point: cycle 4 day 1 (C4D1), after 6 weeks of nivolumab. All trial patients relapsed after autologous stem cell transplantation. The sequenced sample was peripheral blood mononuclear cells (PBMCs), obtained before the fourth cycle of nivolumab. These receptors came from a human donor with classical Hodgkin lymphoma.

DNA for the CDR3: TGTGCCAGCAGCTTAGAGACGGTCCAAGAGACCCAGTACTTC. Amino acid sequence: CASSLETVQETQYF. V usage is TRBV7-9 and J usage is TRBJ2-5, with no clear D. The CDR3 totals 14 residues. Trimming took off 1 base at V and 1 base at J, with 7 bases between the two ends. Germline CDR1 is SEHNR and CDR2 is FQNEAQ (reference sequence).

This chain uses TRBV15 with TRBJ1-1; possibly TRBD1 for D (5 bases). Trimming cost V 2 bases and J 0 bases, with 10 bases left between them. Per germline, CDR1 LNHNV and CDR2 YYDKDF (reference sequence). The CDR3 length is 15 residues. DNA of the CDR3: TGTGCCACCAGCAGACCGACAGAGGTGAACACTGAAGCTTTCTTT. Its translation: CATSRPTEVNTEAFF.

In this sample, this clone turned up a few times. The chain recombines TRBV12-5 with TRBJ1-4; TRBD1 matches 7 bases. This CDR3 region has 14 residues. Germline V gives CDR1 LGHNT, CDR2 FRNRAP. V gave up 5 bases and J gave up 5 bases; unmatched junction bases: 5. The CDR3 sequence: CASGLRDSNEKLFF. The CDR3 DNA reads TGTGCTAGTGGTCTCCGGGACAGCAATGAAAAACTGTTTTTT.

This chain links TRBV7-9 with TRBJ1-1; tentative D call: TRBD1 (6 bases). Trimming shortened V by 5 bases and J by 1 base, and 11 bases separated the two germline ends. CDR1 is SEHNR, CDR2 FQNEAQ, per germline (reference sequence). This CDR3 is 14 amino acids long. The CDR3 nucleotides read TGTGCCAGCAGCGGAAGGACAGAGAACACTGAAGCTTTCTTT. Translated: CASSGRTENTEAFF.

V gene TRBV9 combines with J gene TRBJ2-1; D unclear. Germline V lookup: CDR1 SGDLS, CDR2 YYNGEE. Deletions cut 0 bases from V and 8 bases from J, with 18 bases between. This CDR3 region has 16 residues. CDR3 protein: CASSVEGGFGDYEQFF. In nucleotides, the CDR3 is TGTGCCAGCAGCGTAGAAGGTGGGTTCGGTGATTATGAGCAGTTCTTC.

The chain is built from TRBV30 and TRBJ2-1; tentative D call: TRBD1 (6 bases). The CDR3 loop spans 11 amino acids. Trimming stripped 8 bases from V and 4 bases from J, with 9 bases between. The germline CDR1 and CDR2 sequences are GTSNPN and SVGIG (reference sequence). The CDR3 DNA follows: TGTGCCGGACAGATTTACAATGAGCAGTTCTTC. Protein product: CAGQIYNEQFF.

This clone was detected only a few times. The rearrangement joins TRBV10-3 to TRBJ2-7; no definite D call. The CDR3 is 14 amino acids. With 4 bases removed from V and 0 bases from J, the gap between germline ends came to 10 bases. Germline V gives CDR1 ENHRY, CDR2 SYGVKD. This CDR3 reads CAISGNRSSYEQYF. The CDR3 DNA reads as TGTGCCATCAGTGGGAACCGGAGCTCCTACGAGCAGTACTTC.

This chain uses TRBV5-1 with TRBJ2-5; D gene unclear. Germline values: CDR1 SGHRS, CDR2 YFSETQ. This CDR3 contains 15 residues. Between the trimmed V and J ends, which lost 2 bases and 5 bases, there was a span of 16 bases. In DNA form, the CDR3 reads TGCGCCAGCAGCTTTACCGGCGAGCCTGAGGAGACCCAGTACTTC. Protein sequence: CASSFTGEPEETQYF.

The rearrangement joins TRBV5-1 to TRBJ1-1; no definite D call. CDR1 and CDR2 (germline): SGHRS, YFSETQ. V was shortened by 4 bases and J by 2 bases, with 12 bases between the two germline ends. CDR3 length equals 14 residues. The CDR3, as DNA: TGCGCCAGCAGCCAAGATTCAGCCAACACTGAAGCTTTCTTT. The encoded protein is CASSQDSANTEAFF.

V and J are TRBV10-3 and TRBJ2-1; no firm D call. The CDR3 extends over 14 amino acids. Germline V lookup: CDR1 ENHRY, CDR2 SYGVKD. Trimming took off 9 bases at V and 5 bases at J, with 17 bases between the two ends. CDR3 sequence (DNA): TGTGCCATAACGAAGGGCACTGGGGACAATGAGCAGTTCTTC. This gives the protein CAITKGTGDNEQFF.

The chain is built from TRBV7-9 and TRBJ2-2, with D perhaps matching TRBD2 (5 bases). This CDR3 has 15 residues. Germline CDR1 is SEHNR and CDR2 is FQNEAQ (reference sequence). Deletions cut 5 bases from V and 5 bases from J, with 15 bases between. CDR3 loop: CASSPGLLKTGELFF. The CDR3 bases are TGTGCCAGCAGCCCGGGGTTATTAAAGACCGGGGAGCTGTTTTTT.

J is TRBJ1-4 and V is TRBV9; D gene unclear. Germline CDR1 SGDLS, CDR2 YYNGEE. CDR3 length equals 15 residues. V was trimmed by 0 bases and J by 2 bases, leaving 8 bases between them. The CDR3 reads CASSVVGGTNEKLFF. Written as DNA, the CDR3 is TGTGCCAGCAGCGTAGTCGGCGGGACTAATGAAAAACTGTTTTTT.

This chain uses TRBV13 with TRBJ2-7; the D gene is possibly TRBD1 (5 bases). The CDR3 is 13 amino acids. The V and J ends lost 1 base and 2 bases respectively, with 6 bases between them. The V gene's germline CDR1 is PRHDT and CDR2 FYEKMQ (reference sequence). CDR3 protein: CASSLAGPYEQYF. The CDR3 DNA reads as TGTGCCAGCAGCTTAGCAGGGCCCTACGAGCAGTACTTC.

This clone showed up just a few times. This chain links TRBV10-3 with TRBJ2-2; 10 nucleotides align to TRBD2. Trimming removed 7 bases from V and 1 base from J; junction bases left unmatched: 6. The CDR3 sequence is 16 residues long. Germline V gene lookup returns CDR1 ENHRY and CDR2 SYGVKD. The CDR3: CAITSASGRNTGELFF. The CDR3 DNA follows: TGTGCCATCACGTCGGCTAGCGGGAGGAACACCGGGGAGCTGTTTTTT.

In DNA form, the CDR3 reads TGTGCCAGCAGTGGCATGACTAGCGGGAGGGAATCGAGCACAGATACGCAGTATTTT. Translating it yields CASSGMTSGRESSTDTQYF. The V and J genes are TRBV28 and TRBJ2-3, with 14 positions matching TRBD2. Germline-derived CDR1 and CDR2 are MDHEN and SYDVKM. Trimming at V came to 5 bases and at J to 0 bases, leaving 10 bases not matched to a gene. This CDR3 is 19 amino acids long.

The chain uses TRBV6-5 and TRBJ1-2; D is undetermined. CDR1 MNHEY and CDR2 SVGAGI come from the germline V gene. The length of the CDR3 is 13 residues. Trimming took off 10 bases at V and 4 bases at J, with 16 bases between the two ends. This CDR3 is CAISGGIGYGYTF. The CDR3, as DNA: TGTGCCATTTCGGGAGGGATCGGCTATGGCTACACCTTC.

V usage is TRBV28 and J usage is TRBJ2-3; 8 bases match TRBD2. CDR1 and CDR2 from the germline V gene are MDHEN and SYDVKM. Unmatched junction bases numbered 5, after V lost 4 bases and J lost 5 bases. This CDR3 region has 14 residues. In DNA form, the CDR3 reads TGTGCCAGCAGTTGGGGGCTAGCGGGAGATACGCAGTATTTT. Its translation is CASSWGLAGDTQYF.

The J gene is TRBJ1-4, the V gene TRBV5-1, with a tentative D call TRBD1 (5 bases). Trimming stripped 4 bases from V and 8 bases from J, with 12 bases between. Germline CDR1 SGHRS, CDR2 YFSETQ. The CDR3 has 13 residues. The CDR3 sequence is CASSPGLGEKLFF. DNA for the CDR3: TGCGCCAGCAGCCCAGGGTTAGGCGAAAAACTGTTTTTT.

V gene TRBV5-6 combines with J gene TRBJ2-3; TRBD2 aligns across 7 bases. CDR1 is SGHDT, CDR2 YYEEEE, per germline. Trimming cost V 5 bases and J 6 bases; bases outside gene matches: 9. CDR3 length equals 14 residues. The CDR3 spells CASRLTSRADTQYF. Here the CDR3 DNA reads TGTGCCAGCAGATTGACTAGCCGGGCGGATACGCAGTATTTT.

This chain connects TRBV6-5 to TRBJ1-2; D is perhaps TRBD1 (6 bases). CDR3 length: 15 amino acids. Trimming took 6 bases from V and 0 from J, leaving 14 bases between them. Germline CDR1 MNHEY, CDR2 SVGAGI. CDR3: CASSPTGRANYGYTF. CDR3 in DNA: TGTGCCAGCAGCCCCACAGGGAGAGCTAACTATGGCTACACCTTC.

The CDR3 here is CASSILAGGTGELFF. CDR3 in DNA: TGTGCCAGCAGCATACTAGCGGGAGGGACCGGGGAGCTGTTTTTT. The chain joins TRBV5-6 to TRBJ2-2, with 13 bases matching TRBD2. CDR1 is SGHDT, CDR2 YYEEEE, per germline. V dropped 4 bases and J dropped 5; count of bases not matched to a gene: 2. The length of the CDR3 is 15 residues.

This chain connects TRBV20-1 to TRBJ2-2; D gene unclear. Trimming removed 5 bases from V and 3 bases from J, with 4 bases in between. The CDR3 spans 11 residues. Germline lookup yields CDR1 DFQATT and CDR2 SNEGSKA (reference sequence). The CDR3 region has the DNA TGCAGTGCTGAGGACACCGGGGAGCTGTTTTTT. Amino acid sequence: CSAEDTGELFF.

This sequence joins TRBV12-2 and TRBJ2-7; the table's D call, TRBD2, was not checked against the DNA. TRBV12-2 is listed as a pseudogene. This CDR3 is 16 amino acids long. The DNA for the CDR3 is TGTGCAAGTCGCTCCGAACCCGGGACTAGCGGCTACGAGCAGTACTTC. It yields the protein CASRSEPGTSGYEQYF.

This clone is a singleton in its sample. Other DNA sequences in the sample encode the same CDR3. The chain has TRBV29-1 and TRBJ2-3; D gene ambiguous. Trimming took 4 bases from V and 3 from J, leaving 8 bases between them. This CDR3 has 12 residues. Germline assignment: CDR1 SQVTM and CDR2 ANQGSEA. The CDR3 sequence is CSVVVGTDTQYF. The CDR3 nucleotides are TGCAGCGTTGTTGTGGGGACAGATACGCAGTATTTT.

This chain joins TRBV30 and TRBJ2-2; maybe TRBD2 (5 bases). Trimming took 0 bases from V and 7 from J, leaving 12 bases between them. Germline loops: CDR1 GTSNPN, CDR2 SVGIG (reference sequence). The CDR3 spans 14 residues. CDR3 in amino acids: CAWSVLEAVGELFF. CDR3 coding DNA: TGTGCCTGGAGTGTACTGGAGGCCGTCGGGGAGCTGTTTTTT.

The rearrangement links TRBV2 to TRBJ2-7, with a weak D call TRBD2 (6 bases). Looked up from germline, CDR1 is SNHLY and CDR2 is FYNNEI. Trimming stripped 6 bases from V and 2 bases from J, with 17 bases between. The CDR3 spans 15 residues. The CDR3 is CASRLNPGATYEQYF. CDR3 DNA: TGTGCCAGCAGATTAAACCCGGGAGCCACCTACGAGCAGTACTTC.

Only a few counts were recorded for this clone. J is TRBJ2-2 and V is TRBV27, with unresolved D. CDR1 is MNHEY, CDR2 SMNVEV, per germline (reference sequence). Trimming left V 7 bases short and J 6 bases short, with 12 bases between. The CDR3 contains 13 residues. Written as DNA, the CDR3 is TGTGCCAGCACCTCCCATATACCCGGGGAGCTGTTTTTT. It codes for CASTSHIPGELFF.